The source of this T cell receptor beta chain is a study of response to subunit inactivated influenza vaccine. The study, taken as a whole, reports: That few new T cells are recruited by each seasonal influenza vaccination was the authors' suggestion.

The CDR3 spans 13 residues. The germline V gene encodes CDR1 SNHLY and CDR2 FYNNEI. Trimming left V 2 bases short and J 7 bases short, with 8 bases between. One entry per CDR3 protein, called by TCRdb with MiXCR from the RT-PCR reads. The table shows more than 200,000 distinct CDR3 sequences, with less than 15% occurring only once. On this clonotype itself: Antigen: not known.

The gene calls are TRBV2 and TRBJ2-2; D uncertain. The source was non-naive T cells sorted from PBMCs, collected 14 to 15 days before vaccination. The clonotype was recovered from a man aged 50 or older who received an inactivated influenza vaccine. CDR3 residues: CASSERYGGELFF. As DNA, the CDR3 is TGTGCCAGCAGTGAACGCTACGGCGGGGAGCTGTTTTTT.